The entry below gives a single T cell receptor (beta chain) sequence along with its context. These data belong to a study of shared clonotypes between healthy human individuals. Original handling: Without quality scores, immunoSEQ junctional reads could not be filtered like full-length reads. Here immunoSEQ multiplex PCR was the method, and the copy in TCRdb shows in-frame clones only, minus some. V and J calls and clone size follow that table, whereas D and trimming were derived from the DNA. The sample lists 2 million to 2.5 million clones, roughly 93% seen once, with about 0.39% in the top ten. Germline V gene data show CDR1 as SGDLS and CDR2 as YYNGEE. Deletions cut 0 bases from V and 2 bases from J, with 10 bases between. CDR3 length equals 15 residues.

The source is a man aged 18 to 29 in good health. Some clones in this sample may be carry-over from other donors' samples. The rearrangement links TRBV9 to TRBJ2-3, with D hard to call. What was sequenced was naive CD4+ T cells from PBMCs. Noted subset: CD45RA+ positively selected. Here the CDR3 reads CASSVDGDLTDTQYF. CDR3 DNA sequence: TGTGCCAGCAGCGTAGATGGAGATCTCACAGATACGCAGTATTTT.